This T cell receptor (beta chain) originates from a study of human T cells and chemical hapten exposure. Findings and limits, study-wide: It was expanded TCRs that formed significantly more large CDR3 similarity clusters than controls did.

This clonotype was observed a few times. The antigen remains undetermined. What the library attached to individual cDNA molecules were unique molecular identifiers. TCRdb used MiXCR to reprocess the RACE reads, holding one entry per CDR3 protein. Of some 340,000 distinct CDR3 sequences listed, under 9% are singletons. In germline, CDR1 is SGHTA, CDR2 FQGNSA. V gave up 5 bases and J gave up 8 bases; unmatched junction bases: 6. The CDR3 runs to 14 residues. Time point denoted: patch test 1, 2 weeks after DPC sensitization. The treatment is: therapeutic diphenylcyclopropenone sensitization with weekly scalp DPC. Non-pregnant alopecia patients aged 18 to 70, suitable for DPC therapy.

The chain is built from TRBV7-2 and TRBJ1-6, with 7 bases matching TRBD1. This sample comprised whole blood, obtained in connection with sensitization to the hapten diphenylcyclopropenone (DPC). The TCR originated in a woman between 18 and 29 years old with alopecia areata. Some clones in this sample may be carry-over from other donors' samples. The CDR3 here is CASSARQGDSPLHF. The CDR3 nucleotides are TGTGCCAGCAGCGCCCGACAGGGAGATTCACCCCTCCACTTT.